These 25 T cell receptor beta chains were all obtained from the same sample, sequenced in a study of spatial heterogeneity in lung cancer. The study's findings and limits: For expanded intratumoral alpha and beta TCRs, counts tracked tumor mutation counts.

Indicated time point: sample taken at primary tumor resection. TCRdb reanalysed the 5' RACE reads using MiXCR and keeps one entry per CDR3 protein. Altogether about 10,000 distinct CDR3 sequences are present, 12% being singletons, with the ten largest covering under 15%. No antigen has been assigned to these receptors. The sequencing here drew on lung tumor tissue, taken at surgery. The receptors shown here come from a female donor with early-stage non-small cell lung cancer.

This clonotype has ten or more counts. J is TRBJ1-4 and V is TRBV19, with 11 bases matching TRBD1. CDR1 LNHDA and CDR2 SQIVND come from the germline V gene (reference sequence). V shed 5 bases, J shed 6 bases, and the junction held 5 bases outside the gene matches. This CDR3 has 15 residues. In DNA form, the CDR3 reads TGTGCCAGTAGTGCCCGGACAGGGGGCTATGAAAAACTGTTTTTT. Its protein is CASSARTGGYEKLFF.

This clonotype was seen a single time. V gene TRBV6-5 combines with J gene TRBJ2-7; 11 bases fit TRBD2. Germline V lookup: CDR1 MNHEY, CDR2 SVGAGI. V shed 7 bases, J shed 4 bases, and the junction held 6 bases outside the gene matches. The CDR3 totals 14 residues. CDR3 bases: TGTGCCAGCAAGGTAGCGGGAGGGCCTTACGAGCAGTACTTC. It specifies CASKVAGGPYEQYF.

This clonotype is judged medium-sized. The chain recombines TRBV14 with TRBJ2-7; D unclear. The CDR3 sequence is 15 residues long. Germline V gene lookup returns CDR1 SGHDN and CDR2 FVKESK. V shed 5 bases and J shed 0 bases, with 14 bases lying between them. DNA of the CDR3: TGTGCCAGCAGCTCGTCCCCCCCAAGCTCCTACGAGCAGTACTTC. The encoded protein is CASSSSPPSSYEQYF.

This chain connects TRBV27 to TRBJ2-7; D tentatively reads TRBD1 or TRBD2 (5 bases each). This CDR3 region has 12 residues. Germline lookup yields CDR1 MNHEY and CDR2 SMNVEV (reference sequence). Between the trimmed V and J ends, which lost 3 bases and 6 bases, there was a span of 9 bases. The CDR3 spells CASSFEGREQYF. DNA for the CDR3: TGTGCCAGCAGTTTCGAGGGACGCGAGCAGTACTTC.

Worth noting for this clonotype: One base away lies a much larger clone, so this may be a sequencing read error. V usage is TRBV29-1 and J usage is TRBJ1-1; D gene ambiguous. Trimming removed 4 bases from V and 5 bases from J, with 11 bases in between. The CDR3 extends over 12 amino acids. The V gene's germline CDR1 is SQVTM and CDR2 ANQGSEA. DNA of the CDR3: TGCAGCGTTGTACGGGATAGGACTGAAGCTTTCTTT. It translates to CSVVRDRTEAFF. Together with reference TRBV29-1 and TRBJ1-1, the CDR3 gives the full variable domain: SAVISQKPSRDICQRGTSLTIQCQVDSQVTMMFWYRQQPGQSLTLIATANQGSEATYESGFVIDKFPISRPNLTFSTLTVSNMSPEDSSIYLCSVVRDRTEAFFGQGTRLTVV.

Judged by abundance, this clonotype is medium-sized (0.01 to 0.1%). The CDR3 nucleotides read TGCGCCAGCAGCTTGCGGGGGGAAGCAGGTCAGCCCCAGCATTTT. Translation: CASSLRGEAGQPQHF. The chain recombines TRBV5-1 with TRBJ1-5; tentative D call: TRBD1 (5 bases). Trimming took off 1 base at V and 6 bases at J, with 14 bases between the two ends. Looked up from germline, CDR1 is SGHRS and CDR2 is YFSETQ. The CDR3 length is 15 residues.

This clonotype has ten or more counts. CDR3 bases: TGCAGTGCCCGGGACTCCGGAAGCACAGATACGCAGTATTTT. Its protein is CSARDSGSTDTQYF. The chain combines TRBV20-1 with TRBJ2-3; D might be TRBD2 (6 bases). Between the trimmed V and J ends, which lost 6 bases and 0 bases, there was a span of 13 bases. The length of the CDR3 is 14 residues. Germline loops: CDR1 DFQATT, CDR2 SNEGSKA (reference sequence).

This clonotype is labeled as medium-sized (0.01 to 0.1%). The chain links TRBV11-2 to TRBJ2-4; 11 bases line up with TRBD2. After removal of 5 bases from V and 0 bases from J, the junction contained 15 bases not matched to a gene. Germline V gene data show CDR1 as SGHAT and CDR2 as FQNNGV. This CDR3 contains 20 residues. The CDR3 loop is CASSPSLLAGGSLAKNIQYF. The CDR3 coding sequence is TGTGCCAGCAGCCCCAGCCTTCTAGCGGGAGGCTCGTTAGCCAAAAACATTCAGTACTTC.

By frequency in the sample, this clonotype is medium-sized. The chain is built from TRBV20-1 and TRBJ1-5, with 8 bases that match TRBD1. This CDR3 region has 13 residues. The J segment lost 8 bases and the V segment lost 4 bases, leaving 7 bases of the junction unmatched. Germline lookup yields CDR1 DFQATT and CDR2 SNEGSKA (reference sequence). The DNA of the CDR3 is TGCAGTGCTATCGGACAGGGTGCCGAGCCCCAGCATTTT. It yields the protein CSAIGQGAEPQHF.

This clonotype has ten or more counts. The gene calls are TRBV20-1 and TRBJ2-1; D is perhaps TRBD1 (6 bases). Germline CDR1 is DFQATT and CDR2 is SNEGSKA (reference sequence). The CDR3 has 14 residues. Trimming took 4 bases from V and 6 from J, leaving 16 bases between them. The CDR3 spells CSATNLLGANEQFF. The CDR3 DNA reads TGCAGTGCTACTAATTTGTTGGGGGCCAATGAGCAGTTCTTC.

The chain recombines TRBV6-2 or TRBV6-3 with TRBJ1-1; D unclear. V shed 3 bases and J shed 0 bases, with 11 bases lying between them. The CDR3 totals 15 residues. Germline V gene sequence: CDR1 MNHEY, CDR2 SVGEGT. The CDR3 sequence: CASSYGRVLNTEAFF. For the CDR3, the DNA is TGTGCCAGCAGTTATGGGCGGGTTTTGAACACTGAAGCTTTCTTT.

This clonotype was seen a single time. This may be a read error, as it is one base from a much larger clone. The rearrangement uses TRBV3-1 and TRBJ1-5; D gene unclear. The length of the CDR3 is 13 residues. CDR1 LGHDT and CDR2 YNNKEL come from the germline V gene (reference sequence). The CDR3 coding sequence is TGTGCCAGCAGTAAGTTGGACGATCAGCCCCGGCATTTT. Protein: CASSKLDDQPRHF.

This clonotype has more than one count but fewer than ten. This rearrangement joins TRBV18 to TRBJ2-2; D is unresolved. In germline, CDR1 is KGHSH, CDR2 LQKENI. This CDR3 spans 14 amino acids. Trimming left V 4 bases short and J 0 bases short, with 6 bases between. The CDR3, as DNA: TGTGCCAGCTCACAGGCGTCGAACACCGGGGAGCTGTTTTTT. Protein sequence: CASSQASNTGELFF.

This clonotype is a singleton in its sample. This may stem from a read error, because a much larger clone lies one nucleotide away. V and J are TRBV3-1 and TRBJ1-1; D is uncertain. CDR3 length: 15 residues. Germline values: CDR1 LGHDT, CDR2 YNNKEL (reference sequence). DNA of the CDR3: TGTACCAGCAGCCAAAGCTGGTCCTCGAACACTGAAGCTTTCTTT. Its protein is CTSSQSWSSNTEAFF.

The rearrangement joins TRBV7-2 to TRBJ1-1; 8 bases are a match to TRBD1. Germline loops: CDR1 SGHTA, CDR2 FQGNSA. After removal of 4 bases from V and 11 bases from J, the junction contained 6 bases not matched to a gene. CDR3 length: 12 amino acids. As DNA, the CDR3 is TGTGCCAGCAGCTCTCCCAGGGGGCCGGCTTTCTTT. Translation gives CASSSPRGPAFF.

V is TRBV27 and J is TRBJ2-2, with 9 nucleotides matching TRBD2. Germline lookup yields CDR1 MNHEY and CDR2 SMNVEV (reference sequence). This CDR3 region has 17 residues. Germline trimming cut 0 bases from V and 2 bases from J; bases unmatched to any gene: 4. CDR3 sequence reads: CASSLSAGGGNTGELFF. The CDR3 DNA reads as TGTGCCAGCAGTTTATCGGCGGGAGGGGGAAACACCGGGGAGCTGTTTTTT.

A note on this clonotype: Sequence at one end of the junction differs from germline and may be a read error. The chain couples TRBV9 to TRBJ2-6, with 11 bases that match TRBD1. The CDR3 consists of 16 residues. Germline loops: CDR1 SGDLS, CDR2 YYNGEE. The CDR3 sequence: CASSAEPGQGVNVLTF. The CDR3 DNA reads as TGTGCCAGCAGCGCGGAACCGGGACAGGGGGTCAACGTCCTGACTTTC.

The table lists this clonotype with many counts. The chain is built from TRBV18 and TRBJ1-1; no clear D. Trimming pared 5 bases from V and 4 bases from J, leaving 17 bases between. This CDR3 spans 15 amino acids. Germline V lookup: CDR1 KGHSH, CDR2 LQKENI. Written as DNA, the CDR3 is TGTGCCAGCTCAATAGACCGGACGTCCCCCACTGAAGCTTTCTTT. Its protein is CASSIDRTSPTEAFF. Combining the CDR3 with reference TRBV18 and TRBJ1-1 gives the whole variable domain NAGVMQNPRHLVRRRGQEARLRCSPMKGHSHVYWYRQLPEEGLKFMVYLQKENIIDESGMPKERFSAEFPKEGPSILRIQQVVRGDSAAYFCASSIDRTSPTEAFFGQGTRLTVV.

As for this clonotype: This may be a read error, as it is one base from a much larger clone. This chain uses TRBV11-2 with TRBJ2-7; D remains ambiguous. Looked up from germline, CDR1 is SGHAT and CDR2 is FQNNGV. This CDR3 has 13 amino acids. Trimming shortened V by 4 bases and J by 0 bases, and 7 bases separated the two germline ends. DNA for the CDR3: TGTGCCAGCAGCTATATAAGCTCCTACGAGCAGTACTTC. Its protein is CASSYISSYEQYF.

This clonotype is large in the sample. The rearrangement joins TRBV29-1 to TRBJ1-2, with TRBD1 matching over 10 bases. The length of the CDR3 is 16 residues. The trim removed 7 bases at V and 0 bases at J, leaving 11 bases unmatched. Germline values: CDR1 SQVTM, CDR2 ANQGSEA. Here the CDR3 reads CSAVGQGRPANYGYTF. The CDR3 DNA reads as TGCAGCGCTGTGGGACAGGGGCGTCCCGCTAACTATGGCTACACCTTC.

Ten or more counts support this clonotype. The gene calls are TRBV7-2 and TRBJ2-1; D remains ambiguous. The CDR3 spans 15 residues. V gave up 4 bases and J gave up 0 bases, with 10 bases separating them. In germline, CDR1 is SGHTA, CDR2 FQGNSA. Here the CDR3 DNA reads TGTGCCAGCAGCTCTGTATTAGGCTCCTACAATGAGCAGTTCTTC. As protein: CASSSVLGSYNEQFF.

This clonotype rates as medium-sized (0.01 to 0.1%). The V and J genes are TRBV27 and TRBJ2-3, with 15 bases aligning to TRBD2. The ends lost 5 bases at V and 0 bases at J; junction bases unmatched: 6. The CDR3 loop spans 18 amino acids. Looked up from germline, CDR1 is MNHEY and CDR2 is SMNVEV (reference sequence). CDR3 DNA: TGTGCCAGCAGTCCCGGACTAGCGGGAGGGCGGAGCACAGATACGCAGTATTTT. Translating it yields CASSPGLAGGRSTDTQYF.

This clonotype was seen many times. V and J are TRBV5-1 and TRBJ2-5; no definite D call. This CDR3 comprises 15 residues. Germline V lookup: CDR1 SGHRS, CDR2 YFSETQ. Between the trimmed V and J ends, which lost 2 bases and 3 bases, there was a span of 14 bases. DNA of the CDR3: TGCGCCAGCAGCTTTAGTGGGTGGGTAGAAGAGACCCAGTACTTC. Translated: CASSFSGWVEETQYF.

This clonotype was recorded many times. The rearrangement uses TRBV9 and TRBJ2-7; D might be TRBD1 (6 bases). The V end lost 2 bases, the J end lost 5 bases, and 14 bases lay between the germline ends. Germline CDR1 is SGDLS and CDR2 is YYNGEE. There are 14 residues in the CDR3. This CDR3 is CASSVYDRSDEQYF. The CDR3 bases are TGTGCCAGCAGCGTCTACGACAGGTCCGACGAGCAGTACTTC.

This clonotype is classed as medium-sized. This chain links TRBV19 with TRBJ2-2; TRBD1 is a possible D gene (5 bases). Germline CDR1 is LNHDA and CDR2 is SQIVND (reference sequence). CDR3 length: 14 amino acids. The V end was cut by 5 bases, the J end by 6 bases, with 13 bases between. DNA of the CDR3: TGTGCCAGTAGTGTAAGCCCCAGGGCCGGGGAGCTGTTTTTT. It specifies CASSVSPRAGELFF.